The 5 T cell receptor beta chains listed next were all sequenced from one sample in a study of CD8+ T cells in alopecia areata. The treatment was: oral pan-JAK inhibitor, 5-10 mg twice daily. Sequencing relied on a cDNA template that was reverse transcribed from extracted RNA. Sequencing used immunoSEQ multiplex PCR; TCRdb keeps in-frame clones, though not all of them. The repertoire holds 200,000 to 250,000 clones, around three fifths seen once, with more than 1.5% in the top ten. The specimen comprised CD4+ T cells sorted from blood, sampled at week 4, from a patient treated with tofacitinib. These receptors were taken from a human donor with alopecia areata.

A single count supports this clone. This chain joins TRBV25-1 and TRBJ2-7; D possibly corresponds to TRBD2 (5 bases). This CDR3 is built from 13 residues. Germline CDR1 MGHDK, CDR2 SYGVNS. Deletions cut 6 bases from V and 5 bases from J, with 14 bases between. The DNA of the CDR3 is TGTGCCAGCAGCGAGGGAAGGTTCGACGAGCAGTACTTC. It encodes CASSEGRFDEQYF.

This clone has just a few counts. V and J are TRBV10-2 and TRBJ1-2; no reliable D call. Germline CDR1 is WSHSY and CDR2 is SAAADI. This CDR3 has 15 residues. The ends were cut back, 5 bases at V and 0 bases at J, with 13 bases in the middle. The CDR3 sequence is CASSKRDGANYGYTF. DNA of the CDR3: TGCGCCAGCAGTAAAAGAGACGGAGCTAACTATGGCTACACCTTC.

The V gene is TRBV10-3, the J gene TRBJ1-2; 7 bases map to TRBD1. Germline-derived CDR1 and CDR2 are ENHRY and SYGVKD. The CDR3 loop spans 12 amino acids. Losses at the gene ends were 10 bases for V and 3 bases for J; bases not matched to a gene: 5. This chain's CDR3 is CATRTGDYGYTF. CDR3 coding DNA: TGTGCCACCAGGACAGGAGACTATGGCTACACCTTC.

V usage is TRBV4-3 and J usage is TRBJ1-6; the D gene is possibly TRBD1 (5 bases). Deletions cut 4 bases from V and 8 bases from J, with 15 bases between. Germline V gives CDR1 LGHNA, CDR2 YSLEER. The length of the CDR3 is 15 residues. CDR3 nucleotide sequence: TGCGCCAGCAGCCCCCACCGGGACGTCGATTCACCCCTCCACTTT. Translation: CASSPHRDVDSPLHF.

This clone was counted only a few times. This rearrangement joins TRBV6-5 to TRBJ2-3; D is tentatively TRBD1 or TRBD2 (6 bases each). Germline V lookup: CDR1 MNHEY, CDR2 SVGAGI. Trimming removed 6 bases at V and 7 bases at J, with 14 bases between. CDR3 length equals 13 residues. CDR3 sequence: CASRKPGAYTQYF. In DNA form, the CDR3 reads TGTGCCAGCAGGAAACCGGGGGCTTATACGCAGTATTTT.